One sample yielded the 13 T cell receptor beta chains listed below, sequenced in a study of neoadjuvant anti-PD-1 for oral cavity cancer. Generated by immunoSEQ multiplex PCR, the TCRdb table keeps only in-frame clones and is missing some. The table includes about 13,000 clones, about two thirds detected once. Time point denoted: after neoadjuvant nivolumab, at surgical resection. Sequenced here: PBMCs, sampled after nivolumab (anti-PD-1) treatment. All receptors come from a person between 35 and 79 years old with oral cavity squamous cell carcinoma.

This clone came up a few times. The V and J genes are TRBV7-6 and TRBJ2-7, with D possibly being TRBD1 or TRBD2 (6 bases each). The CDR3 has 14 amino acids. V shed 3 bases and J shed 2 bases, with 11 bases lying between them. Germline V gene sequence: CDR1 SGHVS, CDR2 FNYEAQ. CDR3 loop: CASSLGGTTYEQYF. CDR3 DNA: TGTGCCAGCAGCTTGGGCGGGACAACCTACGAGCAGTACTTC.

To note about this clone: The germline gene is not matched at one end of the junction; a read error may be the cause. The chain is built from TRBV7-7 and TRBJ2-1; D may be TRBD2 (6 bases). This CDR3 has 16 amino acids. CDR1 is SSHAT and CDR2 is FNYEAQ in the germline V gene (reference sequence). The DNA for the CDR3 is TGTGCTAGCAGCTTAGACGCGACTAGAACCTACAATGAGCAGTTCTTC. Its protein product is CASSLDATRTYNEQFF.

Here the CDR3 reads CAWSVHRDIQYF. CDR3 DNA sequence: TGTGCCTGGAGTGTTCACAGGGACATTCAGTACTTC. The rearrangement links TRBV30 to TRBJ2-4; TRBD1 might be the D (6 bases). The CDR3 spans 12 residues. Germline V gene lookup returns CDR1 GTSNPN and CDR2 SVGIG (reference sequence). V was pared by 0 bases and J by 8 bases, with 8 bases between.

The rearrangement uses TRBV6-1 and TRBJ2-1; 8 bases fit TRBD2. V lost 7 bases and J lost 3; bases outside the gene matches: 5. Germline CDR1 reads MNHNS; CDR2 reads SASEGT. This CDR3 has 14 amino acids. CDR3 in DNA: TGTGCCAGCATCCTAGCGGGCCGCTACAATGAGCAGTTCTTC. It codes for CASILAGRYNEQFF.

The CDR3 here is CASSLPSSGPNTEAFF. The CDR3 nucleotides read TGTGCCAGCAGTTTGCCCTCTTCCGGGCCGAACACTGAAGCTTTCTTT. This rearrangement joins TRBV28 to TRBJ1-1, with D hard to call. Trimming pared 3 bases from V and 1 base from J, leaving 15 bases between. The length of the CDR3 is 16 residues. Germline values: CDR1 MDHEN, CDR2 SYDVKM.

V and J are TRBV30 and TRBJ2-7; D possibly corresponds to TRBD1 (5 bases). There are 14 residues in the CDR3. Germline V gene sequence: CDR1 GTSNPN, CDR2 SVGIG (reference sequence). Trimming shortened V by 5 bases and J by 0 bases, and 14 bases separated the two germline ends. CDR3 protein: CAWRKGFTSYEQYF. CDR3 sequence (DNA): TGTGCCTGGCGAAAGGGGTTTACCTCCTACGAGCAGTACTTC.

The V and J genes are TRBV6-5 and TRBJ2-1; D may be TRBD2 (6 bases). There are 15 residues in the CDR3. Germline V CDR1 and CDR2: MNHEY, SVGAGI. Between the trimmed V and J ends, which lost 7 bases and 0 bases, there was a span of 13 bases. The CDR3 protein is CASTGGGRSYNEQFF. In DNA form, the CDR3 reads TGTGCCAGCACCGGAGGAGGGCGCTCCTACAATGAGCAGTTCTTC.

This clone was counted a few times. This sequence joins TRBV27 and TRBJ1-1, with D hard to call. Trimming took 2 bases from V and 0 from J, leaving 10 bases between them. Per germline, CDR1 MNHEY and CDR2 SMNVEV (reference sequence). CDR3 length: 15 residues. In DNA, the CDR3 is TGTGCCAGCAGTTTAGGGGTCGGTTTGAACACTGAAGCTTTCTTT. Encoded protein: CASSLGVGLNTEAFF.

This chain uses TRBV6-4 with TRBJ2-1, with no clear D. Trimming pared 5 bases from V and 5 bases from J, leaving 10 bases between. The CDR3 contains 13 residues. The V gene's germline CDR1 is MRHNA and CDR2 SNTAGT. CDR3 nucleotides: TGTGCCAGCAGTAGAAGCCTTAACAATGAGCAGTTCTTC. Translation: CASSRSLNNEQFF.

This clone has just a few counts. The J gene is TRBJ2-2, the V gene TRBV5-1; 10 nucleotides agree with TRBD2. After removal of 0 bases from V and 6 bases from J, the junction contained 2 bases not matched to a gene. Germline V CDR1 and CDR2: SGHRS, YFSETQ. The CDR3 is made up of 15 amino acids. The CDR3 bases are TGCGCCAGCAGCTTGGCCGGGACTAGCGCCGGGGAGCTGTTTTTT. Residues: CASSLAGTSAGELFF.

The chain has TRBV5-4 and TRBJ1-1; D remains unclear. V lost 5 bases, J lost 0 bases, and 14 bases lay in between. The CDR3 contains 15 residues. Looked up from germline, CDR1 is SGHNT and CDR2 is YYREEE (reference sequence). DNA for the CDR3: TGTGCCAGCAGTCGTCTTGGGGAGCTGAACACTGAAGCTTTCTTT. This encodes CASSRLGELNTEAFF.

A few counts support this clone. This chain links TRBV5-6 with TRBJ2-3; D is unresolved. The CDR3 sequence is 11 residues long. CDR1 SGHDT and CDR2 YYEEEE come from the germline V gene. Trimming took off 0 bases at V and 6 bases at J, with 2 bases between the two ends. The CDR3 sequence: CASSLDDTQYF. CDR3 in DNA: TGTGCCAGCAGCTTGGACGATACGCAGTATTTT. Full variable domain (remainder filled in from reference TRBV5-6 and TRBJ2-3): DAGVTQSPTHLIKTRGQQVTLRCSPKSGHDTVSWYQQALGQGPQFIFQYYEEEERQRGNFPDRFSGHQFPNYSSELNVNALLLGDSALYLCASSLDDTQYFGPGTRLTVL.

This clone was counted a few times. V usage is TRBV10-1 and J usage is TRBJ1-1, with 7 positions matching TRBD1. The CDR3 consists of 14 residues. The V segment lost 4 bases and the J segment 0 bases; nucleotides outside the gene matches: 2. Germline V gene sequence: CDR1 WNHNN, CDR2 SYGVQD (reference sequence). The CDR3 nucleotides are TGCGCCAGCAGTGGGGGACAGCTGAACACTGAAGCTTTCTTT. Amino acid sequence: CASSGGQLNTEAFF.